This T cell receptor (beta chain) was sequenced for a study of blood T cells in healthy people across ages. From germline, CDR1 is SQVTM and CDR2 ANQGSEA. The V and J ends lost 7 bases and 0 bases, in that order; junction bases with no gene match: 1. The CDR3 extends over 14 amino acids. A second PCR, run for about 6 to 12 cycles, used a sample-barcoded 5' primer plus a J-beta primer mix. Each CDR3 protein gets one entry after TCRdb re-called the 5' RACE reads with MiXCR. This table has 700,000 to 950,000 distinct CDR3 sequences, more than 45% appearing once. This chain joins TRBV29-1 and TRBJ2-1, with 12 bases lining up with TRBD2. Sequences were obtained from blood. The clonotype originates from a man aged 25-40 years in good health. CDR3 sequence (DNA): TGCAGCGCGGGACTAGCGGGCTCCTACAATGAGCAGTTCTTC. Translated: CSAGLAGSYNEQFF.